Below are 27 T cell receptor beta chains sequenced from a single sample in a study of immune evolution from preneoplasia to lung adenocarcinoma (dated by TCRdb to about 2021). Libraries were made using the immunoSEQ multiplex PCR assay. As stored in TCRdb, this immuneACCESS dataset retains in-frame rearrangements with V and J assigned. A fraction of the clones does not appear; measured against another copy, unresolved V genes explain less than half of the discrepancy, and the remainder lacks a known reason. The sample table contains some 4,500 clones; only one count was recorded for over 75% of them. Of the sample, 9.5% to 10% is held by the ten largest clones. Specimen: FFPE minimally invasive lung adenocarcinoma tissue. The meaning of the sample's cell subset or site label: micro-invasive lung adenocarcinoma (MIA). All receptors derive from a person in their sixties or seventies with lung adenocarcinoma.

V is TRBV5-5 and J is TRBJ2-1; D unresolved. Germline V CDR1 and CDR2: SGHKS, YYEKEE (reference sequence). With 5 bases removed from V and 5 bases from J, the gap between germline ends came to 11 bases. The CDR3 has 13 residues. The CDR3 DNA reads TGTGCCAGCAGTTCAGGACCAGACAATGAGCAGTTCTTC. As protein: CASSSGPDNEQFF.

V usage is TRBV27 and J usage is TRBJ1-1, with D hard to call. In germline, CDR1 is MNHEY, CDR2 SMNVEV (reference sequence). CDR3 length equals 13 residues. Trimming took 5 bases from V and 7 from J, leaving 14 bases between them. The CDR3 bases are TGTGCCAGCAGTCCATCCGAGTCGGTTGAAGCTTTCTTT. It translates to CASSPSESVEAFF.

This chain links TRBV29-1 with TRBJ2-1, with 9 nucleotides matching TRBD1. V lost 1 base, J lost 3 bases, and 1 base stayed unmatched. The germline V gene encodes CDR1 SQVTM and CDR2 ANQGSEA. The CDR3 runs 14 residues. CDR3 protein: CSVEVTGGYNEQFF. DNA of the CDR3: TGCAGCGTTGAAGTGACAGGGGGCTACAATGAGCAGTTCTTC.

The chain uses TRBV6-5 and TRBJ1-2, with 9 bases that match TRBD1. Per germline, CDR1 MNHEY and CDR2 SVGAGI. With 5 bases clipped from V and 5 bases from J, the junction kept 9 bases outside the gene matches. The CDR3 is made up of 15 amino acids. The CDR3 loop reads CASSRQGGEAYGYTF. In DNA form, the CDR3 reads TGTGCCAGCAGTCGACAGGGGGGGGAAGCATATGGCTACACCTTC.

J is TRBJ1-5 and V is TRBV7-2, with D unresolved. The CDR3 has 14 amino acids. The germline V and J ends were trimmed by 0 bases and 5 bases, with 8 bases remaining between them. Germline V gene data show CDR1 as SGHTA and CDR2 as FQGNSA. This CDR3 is CASSLAARDQPQHF. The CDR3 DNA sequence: TGTGCCAGCAGCTTAGCCGCCCGGGATCAGCCCCAGCATTTT. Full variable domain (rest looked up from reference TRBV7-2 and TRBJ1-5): GAGVSQSPSNKVTEKGKDVELRCDPISGHTALYWYRQSLGQGLEFLIYFQGNSAPDKSGLPSDRFSAERTGGSVSTLTIQRTQQEDSAVYLCASSLAARDQPQHFGDGTRLSIL.

CDR3 loop: CSAYGDNEQFF. The CDR3 DNA reads as TGCAGTGCTTACGGGGACAATGAGCAGTTCTTC. The chain is built from TRBV20-1 and TRBJ2-1, with D maybe TRBD2 (5 bases). The CDR3 is 11 residues long. Germline V CDR1 and CDR2: DFQATT, SNEGSKA (reference sequence). Trimming removed 5 bases at V and 5 bases at J, with 7 bases between.

CDR3 sequence reads: CASSPTGRHGYTF. CDR3 coding DNA: TGTGCCAGTAGTCCTACAGGGCGTCATGGCTACACCTTC. The rearrangement uses TRBV19 and TRBJ1-2; TRBD1 is a possible D gene (6 bases). The CDR3 has 13 residues. V was pared by 5 bases and J by 6 bases, with 13 bases between. CDR1 and CDR2 (germline): LNHDA, SQIVND (reference sequence).

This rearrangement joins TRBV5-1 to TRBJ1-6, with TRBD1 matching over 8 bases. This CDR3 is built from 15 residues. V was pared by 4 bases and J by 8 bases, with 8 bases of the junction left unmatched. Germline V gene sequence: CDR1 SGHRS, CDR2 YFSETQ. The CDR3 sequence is CASSPTGAKDSPLHF. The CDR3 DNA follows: TGCGCCAGCAGCCCGACAGGGGCAAAAGATTCACCCCTCCACTTT. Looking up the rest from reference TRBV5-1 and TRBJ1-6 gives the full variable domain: KAGVTQTPRYLIKTRGQQVTLSCSPISGHRSVSWYQQTPGQGLQFLFEYFSETQRNKGNFPGRFSGRQFSNSRSEMNVSTLELGDSALYLCASSPTGAKDSPLHFGNGTRLTVT.

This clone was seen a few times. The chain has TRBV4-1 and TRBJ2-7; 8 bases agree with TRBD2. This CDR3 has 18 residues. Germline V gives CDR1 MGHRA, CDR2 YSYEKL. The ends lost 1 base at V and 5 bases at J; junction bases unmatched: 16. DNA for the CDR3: TGCGCCAGCAGCCAAGTGTTACAGCGGGAGACTCGGGGAGACGAGCAGTACTTC. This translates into CASSQVLQRETRGDEQYF.

In DNA, the CDR3 is TGTGCCTCTACCTTACCTCCGGGAGAGACCCAGTACTTC. Protein: CASTLPPGETQYF. The chain combines TRBV30 with TRBJ2-5; D is ambiguous. This CDR3 region has 13 residues. V was clipped by 7 bases and J by 4 bases, with 16 bases between them. From germline, CDR1 is GTSNPN and CDR2 SVGIG (reference sequence).

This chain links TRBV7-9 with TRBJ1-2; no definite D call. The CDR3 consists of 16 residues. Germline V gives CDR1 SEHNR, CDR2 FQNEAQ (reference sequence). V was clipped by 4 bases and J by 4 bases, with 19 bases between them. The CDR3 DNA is TGTGCCAGCAGCTCCACTGACCATGGAAAGACCTATGGCTACACCTTC. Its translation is CASSSTDHGKTYGYTF.

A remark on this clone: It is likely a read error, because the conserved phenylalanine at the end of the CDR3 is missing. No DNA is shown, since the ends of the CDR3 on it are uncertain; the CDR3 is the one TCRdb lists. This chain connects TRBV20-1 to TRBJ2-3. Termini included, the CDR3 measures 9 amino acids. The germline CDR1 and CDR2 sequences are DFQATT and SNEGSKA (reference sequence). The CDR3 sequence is CSAETDSKL.

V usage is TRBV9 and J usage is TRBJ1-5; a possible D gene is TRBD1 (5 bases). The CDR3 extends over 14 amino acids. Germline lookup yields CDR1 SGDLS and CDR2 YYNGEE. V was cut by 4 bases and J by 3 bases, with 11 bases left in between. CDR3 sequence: CASSPGPHNQPQHF. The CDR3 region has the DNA TGTGCCAGCAGCCCGGGACCGCACAATCAGCCCCAGCATTTT.

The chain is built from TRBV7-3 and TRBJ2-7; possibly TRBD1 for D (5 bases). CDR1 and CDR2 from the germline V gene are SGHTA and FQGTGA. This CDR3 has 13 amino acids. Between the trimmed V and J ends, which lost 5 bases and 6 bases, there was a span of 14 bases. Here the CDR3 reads CASSVGAASEQYF. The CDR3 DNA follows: TGTGCCAGCAGCGTAGGGGCTGCTAGCGAGCAGTACTTC.

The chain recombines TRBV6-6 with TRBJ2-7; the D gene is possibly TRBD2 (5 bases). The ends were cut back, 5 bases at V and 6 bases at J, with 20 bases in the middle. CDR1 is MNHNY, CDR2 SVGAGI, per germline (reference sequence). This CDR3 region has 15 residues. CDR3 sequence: CASSPPGRVAGEQYF. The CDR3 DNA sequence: TGTGCCAGCAGTCCCCCTGGGCGGGTGGCGGGCGAGCAGTACTTC.

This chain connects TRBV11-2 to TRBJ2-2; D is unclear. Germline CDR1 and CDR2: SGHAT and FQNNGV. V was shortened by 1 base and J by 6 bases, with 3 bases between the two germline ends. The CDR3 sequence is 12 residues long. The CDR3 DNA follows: TGTGCCAGCAGCTTAGTGGCCGGGGAGCTGTTTTTT. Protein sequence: CASSLVAGELFF.

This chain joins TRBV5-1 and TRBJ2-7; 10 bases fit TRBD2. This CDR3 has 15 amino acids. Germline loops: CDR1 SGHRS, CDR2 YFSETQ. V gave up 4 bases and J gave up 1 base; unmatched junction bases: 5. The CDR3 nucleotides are TGCGCCAGCAGCATCGGACTAGCGGTGTCCTACGAGCAGTACTTC. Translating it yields CASSIGLAVSYEQYF. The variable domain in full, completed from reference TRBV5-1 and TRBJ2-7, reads KAGVTQTPRYLIKTRGQQVTLSCSPISGHRSVSWYQQTPGQGLQFLFEYFSETQRNKGNFPGRFSGRQFSNSRSEMNVSTLELGDSALYLCASSIGLAVSYEQYFGPGTRLTVT.

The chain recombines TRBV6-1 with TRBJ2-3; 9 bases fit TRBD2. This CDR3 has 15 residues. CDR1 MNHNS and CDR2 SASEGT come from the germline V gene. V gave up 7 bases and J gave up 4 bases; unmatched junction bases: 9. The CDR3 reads CASTNPWTSADTQYF. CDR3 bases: TGTGCCAGCACCAACCCGTGGACTAGCGCAGATACGCAGTATTTT.

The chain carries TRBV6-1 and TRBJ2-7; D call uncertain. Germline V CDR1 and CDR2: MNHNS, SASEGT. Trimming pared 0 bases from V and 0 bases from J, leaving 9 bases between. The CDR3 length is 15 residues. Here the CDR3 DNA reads TGTGCCAGCAGTGAAGCGATGGCAGACTCCTACGAGCAGTACTTC. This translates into CASSEAMADSYEQYF.

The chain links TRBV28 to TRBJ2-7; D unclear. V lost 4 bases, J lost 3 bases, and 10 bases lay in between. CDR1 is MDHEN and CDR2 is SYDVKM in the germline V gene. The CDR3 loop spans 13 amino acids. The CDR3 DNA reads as TGTGCCAGCAGTTACAGTCATCTCTACGAGCAGTACTTC. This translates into CASSYSHLYEQYF.

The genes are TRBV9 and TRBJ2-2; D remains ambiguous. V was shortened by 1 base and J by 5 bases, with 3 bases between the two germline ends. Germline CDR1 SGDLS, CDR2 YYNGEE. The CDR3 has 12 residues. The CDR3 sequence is CASSVSTGELFF. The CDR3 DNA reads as TGTGCCAGCAGCGTATCGACCGGGGAGCTGTTTTTT.

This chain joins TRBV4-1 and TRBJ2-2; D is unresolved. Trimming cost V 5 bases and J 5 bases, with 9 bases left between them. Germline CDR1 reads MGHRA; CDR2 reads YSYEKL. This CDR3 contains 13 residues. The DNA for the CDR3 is TGCGCCAGCAGCTCGGAAGGTACCGGGGAGCTGTTTTTT. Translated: CASSSEGTGELFF.

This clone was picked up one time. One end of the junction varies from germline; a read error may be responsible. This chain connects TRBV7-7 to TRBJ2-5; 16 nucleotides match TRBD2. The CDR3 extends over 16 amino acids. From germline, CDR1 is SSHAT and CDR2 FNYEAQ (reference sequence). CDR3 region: CASSLGTSGRAETQYF. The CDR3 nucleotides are TGTGCTAGCAGCTTAGGGACTAGCGGGAGGGCAGAGACCCAGTACTTC.

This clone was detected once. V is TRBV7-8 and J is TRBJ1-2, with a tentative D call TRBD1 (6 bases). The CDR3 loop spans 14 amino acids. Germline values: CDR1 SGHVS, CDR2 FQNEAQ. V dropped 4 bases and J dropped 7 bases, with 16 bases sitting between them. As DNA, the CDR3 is TGTGCCAGCAGCTCCGCCGGGACAATGAGTGGCTACACCTTC. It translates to CASSSAGTMSGYTF.

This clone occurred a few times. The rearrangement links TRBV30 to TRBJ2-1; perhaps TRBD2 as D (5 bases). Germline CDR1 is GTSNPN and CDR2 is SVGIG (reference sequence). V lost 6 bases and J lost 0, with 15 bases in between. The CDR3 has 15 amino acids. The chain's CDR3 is CACPGLAPSYNEQFF. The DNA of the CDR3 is TGTGCCTGCCCCGGGCTAGCCCCCTCCTACAATGAGCAGTTCTTC.

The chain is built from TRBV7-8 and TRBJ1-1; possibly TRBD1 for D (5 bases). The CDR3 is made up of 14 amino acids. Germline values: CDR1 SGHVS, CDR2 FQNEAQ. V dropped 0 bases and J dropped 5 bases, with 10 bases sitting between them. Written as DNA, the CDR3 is TGTGCCAGCAGCTTAGCACTCAGGGTTACTGAAGCTTTCTTT. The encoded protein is CASSLALRVTEAFF.

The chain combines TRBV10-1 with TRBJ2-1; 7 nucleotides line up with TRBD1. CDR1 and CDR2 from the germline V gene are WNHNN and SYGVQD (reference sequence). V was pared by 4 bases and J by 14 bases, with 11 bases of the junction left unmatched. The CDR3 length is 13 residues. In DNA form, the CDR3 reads TGCGCCAGCAGTGTGCGGCAAACAGGGGTGAAGTTCTTC. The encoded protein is CASSVRQTGVKFF.